Each of the 12 T cell receptor beta chains below was sequenced from the same sample in a study of long-term antiretroviral therapy in people with HIV. Running of the v3.0 immunoSEQ assay took place at survey level. Sequencing used immunoSEQ multiplex PCR; TCRdb keeps in-frame clones, though not all of them. The repertoire holds tens of thousands of clones, with about 85% as singletons. Source: unsorted PBMCs, taken 2.3 years after starting antiretroviral therapy. The receptor set was obtained from a middle-aged man with HIV.

The V and J genes are TRBV9 and TRBJ2-1; 8 bases agree with TRBD2. The CDR3 runs 16 residues. Germline lookup yields CDR1 SGDLS and CDR2 YYNGEE. V lost 0 bases and J lost 2; bases outside the gene matches: 4. CDR3 protein: CASSVGGSGAYNEQFF. DNA of the CDR3: TGTGCCAGCAGCGTAGGGGGTAGCGGGGCCTACAATGAGCAGTTCTTC.

The chain combines TRBV28 with TRBJ2-1, with D perhaps matching TRBD2 (5 bases). Germline assignment: CDR1 MDHEN and CDR2 SYDVKM. The V and J ends lost 2 bases and 7 bases respectively, with 12 bases between them. The length of the CDR3 is 14 residues. The CDR3 DNA follows: TGTGCCAGCAGTTTAACCCTAGGAGGAAATGAGCAGTTCTTC. It specifies CASSLTLGGNEQFF.

The chain joins TRBV19 to TRBJ2-3; D possibly uses TRBD1 or TRBD2 (6 bases each). The germline CDR1 and CDR2 sequences are LNHDA and SQIVND (reference sequence). The CDR3 loop spans 16 amino acids. V lost 6 bases and J 3 bases, leaving 19 bases between the germline ends. In DNA, the CDR3 is TGTGCCAGTAGCCCGAGGGGGGCAGGGTCTACAGATACGCAGTATTTT. Encoded protein: CASSPRGAGSTDTQYF.

In DNA, the CDR3 is TGTGCCAGCACCATGGGGGGGTATAGCAATCAGCCCCAGCATTTT. Amino acids: CASTMGGYSNQPQHF. The chain uses TRBV5-6 and TRBJ1-5, with D maybe TRBD1 (5 bases). Trimming shortened V by 6 bases and J by 0 bases, and 13 bases separated the two germline ends. CDR1 and CDR2 from the germline V gene are SGHDT and YYEEEE. The CDR3 has 15 amino acids.

J is TRBJ2-7 and V is TRBV5-1; D ambiguous. The CDR3 covers 14 residues. V gave up 0 bases and J gave up 3 bases, with 10 bases separating them. Germline lookup yields CDR1 SGHRS and CDR2 YFSETQ. For the CDR3, the DNA is TGCGCCAGCAGCTTGGCTCAGACCGGCTACGAGCAGTACTTC. It encodes CASSLAQTGYEQYF.

This sequence joins TRBV27 and TRBJ2-1; the D is unclear. V lost 4 bases, J lost 5 bases, and 15 bases lay in between. The CDR3 spans 15 residues. Germline V gene data show CDR1 as MNHEY and CDR2 as SMNVEV (reference sequence). The CDR3 sequence: CASSSASLGNNEQFF. CDR3 sequence (DNA): TGTGCCAGCAGTTCTGCCAGTTTGGGGAACAATGAGCAGTTCTTC.

The V gene is TRBV5-6, the J gene TRBJ2-2; D ambiguous. V lost 4 bases, J lost 1 base, and 8 bases lay in between. This CDR3 region has 14 residues. Germline V gene lookup returns CDR1 SGHDT and CDR2 YYEEEE. The DNA for the CDR3 is TGTGCCAGCAGCCCCACACGGAACACCGGGGAGCTGTTTTTT. Protein sequence: CASSPTRNTGELFF.

The chain carries TRBV11-2 and TRBJ1-3; TRBD1 aligns across 12 bases. Germline CDR1 and CDR2: SGHAT and FQNNGV. V was clipped by 2 bases and J by 1 base; unmatched bases: 3. The CDR3 is 17 residues long. CDR3: CASSLLGQGASGNTIYF. DNA for the CDR3: TGTGCCAGCAGCTTATTGGGACAGGGGGCTTCTGGAAACACCATATATTTT.

V is TRBV29-1 and J is TRBJ2-1; D is ambiguous. V shed 7 bases and J shed 8 bases, with 9 bases lying between them. The CDR3 has 10 amino acids. Germline lookup yields CDR1 SQVTM and CDR2 ANQGSEA. CDR3 in amino acids: CSARTDEQFF. In DNA form, the CDR3 reads TGCAGCGCCAGGACGGATGAGCAGTTCTTC.

V is TRBV10-2 and J is TRBJ2-1; 12 bases map to TRBD2. This CDR3 is built from 15 residues. The V gene end was trimmed by 5 bases and the J gene end by 8 bases; junction bases not matched to a gene: 7. Looked up from germline, CDR1 is WSHSY and CDR2 is SAAADI. The CDR3 sequence is CASSPTSGSSDEQFF. CDR3 bases: TGCGCCAGCAGTCCGACTAGCGGGAGTTCAGATGAGCAGTTCTTC.

CDR3 in amino acids: CASSLKRGRTEAFF. In nucleotides, the CDR3 is TGCGCCAGCAGCTTGAAAAGGGGGCGGACTGAAGCTTTCTTT. V is TRBV5-1 and J is TRBJ1-1, with TRBD1 identical over 7 bases. The CDR3 totals 14 residues. Germline trimming cut 1 base from V and 5 bases from J; bases unmatched to any gene: 5. Germline CDR1 SGHRS, CDR2 YFSETQ. Filled out from reference TRBV5-1 and TRBJ1-1, the complete variable domain reads KAGVTQTPRYLIKTRGQQVTLSCSPISGHRSVSWYQQTPGQGLQFLFEYFSETQRNKGNFPGRFSGRQFSNSRSEMNVSTLELGDSALYLCASSLKRGRTEAFFGQGTRLTVV.

The rearrangement links TRBV28 to TRBJ1-1; unclear D gene. The germline V and J ends were trimmed by 3 bases and 0 bases, with 8 bases remaining between them. This CDR3 spans 14 amino acids. Germline values: CDR1 MDHEN, CDR2 SYDVKM. The CDR3 is CASSLRGMNTEAFF. CDR3 nucleotide sequence: TGTGCCAGCAGTTTGCGAGGAATGAACACTGAAGCTTTCTTT.